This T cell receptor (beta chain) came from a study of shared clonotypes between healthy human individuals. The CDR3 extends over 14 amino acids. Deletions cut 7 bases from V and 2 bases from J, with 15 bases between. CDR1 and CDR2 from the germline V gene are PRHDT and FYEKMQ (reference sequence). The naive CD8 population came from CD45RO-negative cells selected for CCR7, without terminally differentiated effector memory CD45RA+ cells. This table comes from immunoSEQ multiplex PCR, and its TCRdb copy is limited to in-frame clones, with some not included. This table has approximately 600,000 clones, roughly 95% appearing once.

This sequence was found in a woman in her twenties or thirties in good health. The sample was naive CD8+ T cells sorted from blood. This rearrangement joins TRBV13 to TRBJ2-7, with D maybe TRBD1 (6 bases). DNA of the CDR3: TGTGCCAGCACCCCAAATGGGACACCCTACGAGCAGTACTTC. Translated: CASTPNGTPYEQYF. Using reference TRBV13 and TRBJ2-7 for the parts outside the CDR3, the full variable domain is AAGVIQSPRHLIKEKRETATLKCYPIPRHDTVYWYQQGPGQDPQFLISFYEKMQSDKGSIPDRFSAQQFSDYHSELNMSSLELGDSALYFCASTPNGTPYEQYFGPGTRLTVT.